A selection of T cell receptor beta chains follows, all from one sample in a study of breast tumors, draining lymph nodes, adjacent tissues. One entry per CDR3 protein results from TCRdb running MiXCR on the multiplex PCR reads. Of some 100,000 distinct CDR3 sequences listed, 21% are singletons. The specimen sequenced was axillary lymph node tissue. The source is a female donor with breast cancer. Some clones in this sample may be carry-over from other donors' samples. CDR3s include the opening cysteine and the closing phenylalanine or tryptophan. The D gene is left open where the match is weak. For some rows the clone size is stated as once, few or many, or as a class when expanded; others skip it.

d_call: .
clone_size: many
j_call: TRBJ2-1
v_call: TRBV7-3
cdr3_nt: TGTGCCAGCAGCTTAGGGGTCTTTGGCAATGAGCAGTTCTTC
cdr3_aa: CASSLGVFGNEQFF

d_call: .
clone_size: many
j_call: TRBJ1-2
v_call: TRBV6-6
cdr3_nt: TGTGCCAGCAGTTACTCGATAACGGGGTCCTATGGCTACACCTTC
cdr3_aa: CASSYSITGSYGYTF

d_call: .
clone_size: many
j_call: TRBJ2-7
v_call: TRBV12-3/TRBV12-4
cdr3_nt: TGTGCCAGCAGTTTGGACACCTTCTACGAGCAGTACTTC
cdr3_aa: CASSLDTFYEQYF

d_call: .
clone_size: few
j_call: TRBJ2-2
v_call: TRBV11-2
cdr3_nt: TGTGCCAGCAGCCAAAGCCGCCAACCCAATCCCCACACGAACACCGGGGAGCTGTTTTTT
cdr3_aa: CASSQSRQPNPHTNTGELFF

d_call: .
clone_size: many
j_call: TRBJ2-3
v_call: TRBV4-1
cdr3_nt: TGCGCCAGCAGCCCTCCCGGGGGCGGCACAGATACGCAGTATTTT
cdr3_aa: CASSPPGGGTDTQYF

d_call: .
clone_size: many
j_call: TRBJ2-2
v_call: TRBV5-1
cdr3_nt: TGCGCCAGCAGTTTTTCGGGCACCCCAAGCACCGGGGAGCTGTTTTTT
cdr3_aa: CASSFSGTPSTGELFF

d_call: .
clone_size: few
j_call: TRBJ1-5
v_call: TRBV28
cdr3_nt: TGTGCCAGCAGGAACCCGAATCAGCCCCAGCATTTT
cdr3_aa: CASRNPNQPQHF

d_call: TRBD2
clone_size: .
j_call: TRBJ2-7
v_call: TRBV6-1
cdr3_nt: TGTGACAGCATTCCGGGACTAGCGGATGGCGAGCAGTACTTC
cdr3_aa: CDSIPGLADGEQYF

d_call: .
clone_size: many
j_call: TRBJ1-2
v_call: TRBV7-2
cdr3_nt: TGTGCCAGCAGCCCAGCAGGAGGGAGCTTCTATGGCTACACCTTC
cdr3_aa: CASSPAGGSFYGYTF

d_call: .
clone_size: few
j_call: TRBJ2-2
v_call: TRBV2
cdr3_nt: TGTGCCAGCAGTGAATTAGGAGGGACAGCCGGGGAGCTGTTTTTT
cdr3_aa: CASSELGGTAGELFF

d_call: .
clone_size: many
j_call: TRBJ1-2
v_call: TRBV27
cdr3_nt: TGTGCCAGCAGCCAGGGACGGGCTAACTATGGCTACACCTTC
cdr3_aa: CASSQGRANYGYTF

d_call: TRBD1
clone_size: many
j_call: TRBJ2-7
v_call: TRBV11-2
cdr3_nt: TGTGCCAGCAACTCCGTGGACAGGGCCCACGAGCAGTACTTC
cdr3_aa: CASNSVDRAHEQYF

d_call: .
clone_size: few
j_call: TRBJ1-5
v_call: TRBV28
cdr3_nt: TGTGCCAGCAGTAAAATGAATCAGCCCCAGCATTTT
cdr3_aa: CASSKMNQPQHF

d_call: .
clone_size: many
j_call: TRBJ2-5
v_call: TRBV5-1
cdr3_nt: TGCGCCAGCAGCTCCGGGGCCGAGGAGACCCAGTACTTC
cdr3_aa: CASSSGAEETQYF

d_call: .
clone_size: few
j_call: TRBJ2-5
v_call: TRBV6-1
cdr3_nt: TGTGCCAGCAGAGCCGGAGGCCAAGAGACCCAGTACTTC
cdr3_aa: CASRAGGQETQYF

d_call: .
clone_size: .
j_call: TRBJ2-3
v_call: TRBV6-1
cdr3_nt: TGTGCCAGCGGTGTACAGGGATGGGGCGCAGATACGCAGTATTTT
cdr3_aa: CASGVQGWGADTQYF

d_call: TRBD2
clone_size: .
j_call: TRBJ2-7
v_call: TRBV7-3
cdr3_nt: TGTGCCAGCAGCTATCTGGGACTAGCGGGAGTGGGGTACGAGCAGTACTTC
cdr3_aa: CASSYLGLAGVGYEQYF

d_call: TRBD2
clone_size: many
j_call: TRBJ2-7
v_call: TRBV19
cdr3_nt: TGTGCCAGTAGTATAGGGACTAGCGGAGTCTACGAGCAGTACTTC
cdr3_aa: CASSIGTSGVYEQYF

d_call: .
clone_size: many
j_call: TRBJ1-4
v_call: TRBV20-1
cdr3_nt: TGCAGTGCTAGAGATAGTAGGAGTAATGAAAAACTGTTTTTT
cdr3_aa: CSARDSRSNEKLFF

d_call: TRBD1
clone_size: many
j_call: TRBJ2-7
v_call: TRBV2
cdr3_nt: TGTGCCAGCAGTGGGACAGGGGGGACCTACGAGCAGTACTTC
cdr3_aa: CASSGTGGTYEQYF